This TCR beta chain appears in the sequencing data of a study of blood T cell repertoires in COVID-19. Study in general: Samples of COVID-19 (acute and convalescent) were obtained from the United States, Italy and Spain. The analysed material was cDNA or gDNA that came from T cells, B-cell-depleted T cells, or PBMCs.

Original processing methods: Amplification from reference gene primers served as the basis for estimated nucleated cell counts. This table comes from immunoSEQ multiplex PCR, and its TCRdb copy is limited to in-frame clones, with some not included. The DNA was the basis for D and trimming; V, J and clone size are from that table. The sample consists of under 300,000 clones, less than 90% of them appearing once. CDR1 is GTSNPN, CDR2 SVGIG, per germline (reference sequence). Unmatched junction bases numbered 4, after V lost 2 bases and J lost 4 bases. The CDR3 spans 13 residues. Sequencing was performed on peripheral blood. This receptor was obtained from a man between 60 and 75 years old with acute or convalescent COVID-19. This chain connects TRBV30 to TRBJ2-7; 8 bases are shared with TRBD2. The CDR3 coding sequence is TGTGCCTGGAGTCGGGGGGGTGATTACGAGCAGTACTTC. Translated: CAWSRGGDYEQYF.